This is a list of T cell receptor beta chains from one sample in a study of response to subunit inactivated influenza vaccine. TCRdb re-called the RT-PCR reads with MiXCR, one entry per CDR3 protein. Among hundreds of thousands of distinct CDR3 sequences listed, approximately 11% were seen once. The sample in question was PBMCs from blood, obtained 35 to 45 days after vaccination. All receptors derive from a man aged 45 to 65 who received an inactivated influenza vaccine. CDR3s include the opening cysteine and the closing phenylalanine or tryptophan. A D gene is named only where the DNA matches it firmly. Expanded clones get a size class; other rows say once, few or many, or leave the size out.

abundance	v_gene	d_gene	j_gene	CDR3nt	CDR3aa
.	TRBV19	.	TRBJ1-4	TGTGCCAGTAGCCACTTGAGTCAAGCTAATGAAAAACTGTTTTTT	CASSHLSQANEKLFF
many	TRBV20-1	.	TRBJ1-2	TGCAGTGCTAGAGGGGCCGGGGCGGGCTATGGCTACACCTTC	CSARGAGAGYGYTF
many	TRBV7-2	TRBD2	TRBJ2-3	TGTGCCAGCAGCGCGCGGGAGTTGGGGCTTACGCAGTATTTT	CASSARELGLTQYF
.	TRBV5-1	.	TRBJ2-3	TGCGCCAGCAGCCATCTGAGCACCACAGATACGCAGTATTTT	CASSHLSTTDTQYF
many	TRBV20-1	TRBD2	TRBJ2-3	TGCAGTCCACTAGCGGGAGGAGATACGCAGTATTTT	CSPLAGGDTQYF
.	TRBV20-1	TRBD1	TRBJ2-2	TGCAGTGCTAGCGGGACAGGGGTGACCGGGGAGCTGTTTTTT	CSASGTGVTGELFF
few	TRBV6-1	.	TRBJ1-1	TGTGCCAGCAGTGAAGCGGTTCCGGGGGGCCTGAACACTGAAGCTTTCTTT	CASSEAVPGGLNTEAFF
.	TRBV7-2	TRBD1	TRBJ2-3	TGTGCCAGCAACGAGGGGACAGGGGGCACCGATACGCAGTATTTT	CASNEGTGGTDTQYF
few	TRBV29-1	TRBD1	TRBJ2-5	TGCAGCGTCCTAGGGGGCGCAGTGGAGACCCAGTACTTC	CSVLGGAVETQYF
many	TRBV28	.	TRBJ2-5	TGTGCCAGCAGTCCAAGTAAGGGGAACAGCGCTCGAACCAAGATAAGGCAGTACTTC	CASSPSKGNSARTKIRQYF
.	TRBV18	.	TRBJ1-1	TGTGCCAGCTCACCGAACGTCAGATCCATGAACACTGAAGCTTTCTTT	CASSPNVRSMNTEAFF
.	TRBV10-3	.	TRBJ2-5	TGTGCCATCAGTGACCCCCGGGGCTCCCAGTACTTC	CAISDPRGSQYF
few	TRBV11-1	TRBD2	TRBJ2-1	TGTGCCAGCAGGGAGAAAGCGGGAAATGAGCAGTTCTTC	CASREKAGNEQFF
.	TRBV6-2/TRBV6-3	.	TRBJ1-1	TGTACCAGCAGTTACTCGAGTGGAACACCTGAAGCTTTCTTT	CTSSYSSGTPEAFF
.	TRBV7-2	.	TRBJ2-7	TGTGCCAGCAGCCCCCGGGACAAACCTTGGGAGCAGTACTTC	CASSPRDKPWEQYF
.	TRBV29-1	TRBD1	TRBJ2-7	TGCAGCGTTGAAGATCCGGGACAGGGTCTCGACGAGCAGTACTTC	CSVEDPGQGLDEQYF
.	TRBV9	TRBD2	TRBJ2-2	TGTGCCAGCAGCGTAGTTGATCTAGCGGGCCTGAACACCGGGGAGCTGTTTTTT	CASSVVDLAGLNTGELFF
few	TRBV6-1	.	TRBJ2-1	TGTGCCAGCAGAGGACATTCCTCTCCCTCCTACAATGAGCAGTTCTTC	CASRGHSSPSYNEQFF
many	TRBV20-1	.	TRBJ2-5	TGCAGTGCTAGAGACTCCGGACTACGAGAGACCCAGTACTTC	CSARDSGLRETQYF
few	TRBV18	TRBD2	TRBJ2-1	TGTGCCAGCTCACCGGGACTAGCGGGAGTTCAATACAATGAGCAGTTCTTC	CASSPGLAGVQYNEQFF
few	TRBV28	TRBD1	TRBJ2-3	TGTGCCAGCAGTGCTTGGACAGGGGTCACAGATACGCAGTATTTT	CASSAWTGVTDTQYF
.	TRBV3-1	.	TRBJ2-7	TGTGCCAGCAGCCAAACCGGGACAAACTACGAGCAGTACTTC	CASSQTGTNYEQYF
many	TRBV5-1	.	TRBJ1-1	TGCGCCAGCAGCCCGACACCGGCCAGCACTGAAGCTTTCTTT	CASSPTPASTEAFF
.	TRBV5-8	.	TRBJ2-1	TGTGCCAGCAGCTTACGAGCGACAAGCTCCTACAATGAGCAGTTCTTC	CASSLRATSSYNEQFF
.	TRBV6-5	.	TRBJ1-1	TGTGCCAGCAGTTACGGCCGGGAGCGGAACACTGAAGCTTTCTTT	CASSYGRERNTEAFF
.	TRBV20-1	.	TRBJ2-3	TGCTGTGCTAGAGTTGGCTTCCTCCTCACAGATACGCAGTATTTT	CCARVGFLLTDTQYF
few	TRBV28	.	TRBJ2-5	TGTGCCAGCAGTCCCCTTGGTACGGGTTCTCAAGAGACCCAGTACTTC	CASSPLGTGSQETQYF
few	TRBV4-3	.	TRBJ1-1	TGCGCCAGCAGCCAAGCTTTGGGAGGGAGGACTGAAGCTTTCTTT	CASSQALGGRTEAFF
few	TRBV5-1	TRBD2	TRBJ2-3	TGCGCCAGCAGCGCTTCGGGGGGGCCAGATACGCAGTATTTT	CASSASGGPDTQYF
.	TRBV12-3/TRBV12-4	TRBD1	TRBJ1-5	TGTGCCAGCAGCGGACAGGGTGGCATCCAGCCCCAGCATTTT	CASSGQGGIQPQHF
few	TRBV20-1	.	TRBJ2-1	TGCAGTGCACCCTGGGGGGAGAGCTCCTACAATGAGCAGTTCTTC	CSAPWGESSYNEQFF
.	TRBV11-2	TRBD1	TRBJ1-4	TGTGCCAGCAGCTTAGGTCGACCGGGACAGGGTGTTCAGTCTTTT	CASSLGRPGQGVQSF
.	TRBV29-1	TRBD1	TRBJ2-3	TGCAGCGTCTCCGGAACAGGGGGACTCTGGAGCACAGATACGCAGTATTTT	CSVSGTGGLWSTDTQYF
few	TRBV20-1	.	TRBJ2-7	TGCAGTGCTAGAGTTCCCGGGGTGCCCTACGAGCAGTACTTC	CSARVPGVPYEQYF
.	TRBV20-1	.	TRBJ1-5	TGCAGTGCTGAACAGGGACGGAATCAGCCCCAGCATTTT	CSAEQGRNQPQHF
few	TRBV6-2/TRBV6-3	.	TRBJ1-1	TGTGCCAGCAGTTACCTGGAGAACACTGAAGCTTTCTTT	CASSYLENTEAFF
many	TRBV29-1	.	TRBJ2-7	TGCAGCGTTGAAGTTAGCGGCCAGGGATACGAGCAGTACTTC	CSVEVSGQGYEQYF
few	TRBV5-8	TRBD1	TRBJ1-2	TGTGCCAGCAGCCAAGGACAGGTCGGAGCCTATGGCTACACCTTC	CASSQGQVGAYGYTF
few	TRBV12-3/TRBV12-4	TRBD1	TRBJ2-7	TGTGCCAGCAGTGACAGGGTGAGCGAGCAGTACTTC	CASSDRVSEQYF
few	TRBV25-1	.	TRBJ2-7	TGTGCCAGCAGTGAATTGCTCGGGAGACAGTTCTCCTACGAGCAGTACTTC	CASSELLGRQFSYEQYF
few	TRBV10-3	TRBD2	TRBJ2-3	TGTGCCATCGGGACTAGCGGAGATACGCAGTATTTT	CAIGTSGDTQYF
few	TRBV14	TRBD1	TRBJ1-6	TGTGCCAGCAGCATATGGCGAGGGGGCCGTAATAATTCACCCCTCCACTTT	CASSIWRGGRNNSPLHF
.	TRBV20-1	TRBD1	TRBJ2-5	TGCAGTGTGAGAGGACAGGGACCCTCTCAAGAGACCCAGTACTTC	CSVRGQGPSQETQYF
.	TRBV7-9	.	TRBJ1-1	TGTGCCAGCAGCTTAGCGACGATTGAAGCTTTCTTT	CASSLATIEAFF
many	TRBV4-3	.	TRBJ2-7	TGCGCCAGCAGCCAAGAAGGAGGGGCGGGCCCCTCCTACGAGCAGTACTTC	CASSQEGGAGPSYEQYF
many	TRBV6-4	.	TRBJ1-1	TGTGCCAGCAGCCCCCGGCCTACTGAAGCTTTCTTT	CASSPRPTEAFF
few	TRBV30	.	TRBJ2-4	TGTGCCTGGAGTGATGGGGCCAAAAACATTCAGTACTTC	CAWSDGAKNIQYF
.	TRBV6-1	.	TRBJ1-4	TGTGCCAGCAGTGAAAGGGGTGAAAAACTGTTTTTT	CASSERGEKLFF
.	TRBV12-3/TRBV12-4	.	TRBJ2-1	TGTGCCAGCAGTAACTTAGGGTTGGGAGCGCAGTTCTTC	CASSNLGLGAQFF
few	TRBV20-1	.	TRBJ2-5	TGCAGTGCTAGTTCTGGCGTGAAGGGCGGAGAGACCCAGTACTTC	CSASSGVKGGETQYF
few	TRBV7-2	TRBD2	TRBJ2-4	TGTGCCAGCAGCTTGGGCGGGGGGGCCTCTAACATTCAGTACTTC	CASSLGGGASNIQYF
few	TRBV5-4	TRBD2	TRBJ2-1	TGTGCCAGCAGCTCGGCTAGCGGGAGCTCCTACAATGAGCAGTTCTTC	CASSSASGSSYNEQFF
few	TRBV20-1	TRBD2	TRBJ2-1	TGCAGTGCCAATCCCCTAGCGGGAGGCTCCTACAATGAGCAGTTCTTC	CSANPLAGGSYNEQFF
many	TRBV7-6	.	TRBJ2-1	TGTGCCAGCAGCTTAGCGGGGGGCCGATACAATGAGCAGTTCTTC	CASSLAGGRYNEQFF